Sequencing of this T cell receptor beta chain was carried out in a study of blood T cell repertoires in COVID-19 (dated by TCRdb to 2018 to 2021). Background for the entire study: Samples covering the acute and convalescent phases of COVID-19 were provided by collaborators in the United States, Italy and Spain. The samples were drawn from the first 160 participants of the ongoing ImmuneRACE study and from roughly 1,300 subjects provided by 6 global collaborators. Where available, HLA class I and class II types were taken from metadata supplied by the sample provider and were not determined by assay-based typing. A de-identified subject ID, COVID-19 status, age in years and sex were almost always included in the sample metadata. The prospective study material was composed of cDNA or gDNA derived from T cells, B-cell-depleted T cells, or PBMCs. The dataset comprised deeply sampled blood TCRbeta repertoires from subjects exposed to, actively infected with, or recovered from COVID-19. The repertoires were released in a freely available public database intended as a resource for research on the immune response to SARS-CoV-2.

The immunoSEQ Assay, a bias-controlled multiplex PCR, was used to amplify TCRbeta CDR3 regions from genomic DNA. Concerning the study's data processing: The number of nucleated cells in each sample was estimated from the amplification of reference gene primers within the assay. To quantify the absolute abundance of each unique TCRbeta CDR3 rearrangement, sequence reads were collapsed and filtered. For each sample, productive Simpson clonality was calculated by taking the square root of Simpson's diversity index across productive rearrangements. This immuneACCESS table, as held by TCRdb, lists in-frame sequences with V and J called but not all clones. Of the missing ones, under half trace to an unresolved V gene in checked studies; the others have no known cause. V and J calls plus clone size are reproduced from that table; the DNA served to infer D and trimming. For this sample there are some 150,000 clones; roughly three quarters appear just once. Jointly, the top ten make up 5% of the sample.

V trim: 5 bases; J trim: 3 bases; unmatched bases: 7. The CDR3 covers 16 residues, taking in both the cysteine and the phenylalanine. Left in the record is the CDR3 DNA by itself, 48 bases read in frame from the first base. The germline V gene (reference sequence) yields LNHDA for CDR1 and SQIVND for CDR2. Note on this clone: The clone's antigen remains unknown. Base qualities are not provided; no much larger clone lies one nucleotide away.

Study-level results and caveats: The amount of clinical and demographic metadata varied by source and participant and was provided uncurated.

At one collaborating source in Seattle, patients were enrolled during active infection and were followed longitudinally through the course of disease. Whole blood was collected in K2EDTA tubes by collaborating institutions according to the institutions' own protocols. Collaborator samples were shipped for TCRbeta analysis as frozen whole blood, isolated PBMCs, or DNA extracted from either sample type. Sequencing used peripheral blood. The sequence joins TRBV19 to TRBJ1-5; TRBD1 matches 10 bases in the middle. This sequence originates from a woman in her seventies with COVID-19, enrolled during active disease. The encoded CDR3 is CASSPVGTGVNQPQHF. The nucleotide sequence is given as TGTGCCAGTAGTCCCGTAGGGACAGGGGTCAATCAGCCCCAGCATTTT.